The sample holds a few counts of the clone carrying this TCR beta chain. This entry is derived from a study of early T cells in non-severe SARS-CoV-2 infection. TCRdb analysed the 5' RACE reads with MiXCR anew, one entry per CDR3 protein. Of about 58,000 distinct CDR3 sequences listed, around 12% are singletons. Per the germline V gene, CDR1 is SGHNT and CDR2 is YENEEA. The CDR3 runs to 16 residues. With V trimmed by 5 bases and J by 5 bases, 7 bases remained unmatched. V and J are TRBV11-3 and TRBJ2-3, with 13 bases that match TRBD2. Input material: whole blood. This TCR came from an adult who was a healthcare worker with PCR-confirmed SARS-CoV-2 infection or an uninfected control (not recorded which). CDR3 sequence reads: CASSPGTSGMEDTQYF. Here the CDR3 DNA reads TGTGCCAGCAGCCCTGGGACTAGCGGGATGGAAGATACGCAGTATTTT. The whole variable domain, filled in from reference TRBV11-3 and TRBJ2-3, reads EAGVVQSPRYKIIEKKQPVAFWCNPISGHNTLYWYLQNLGQGPELLIRYENEEAVDDSQLPKDRFSAERLKGVDSTLKIQPAELGDSAVYLCASSPGTSGMEDTQYFGPGTRLTVL.